One and the same sample provided the 23 T cell receptor beta chains below, sequenced in a study of cytotoxic CD8 clonotypes in ibrutinib-treated CLL (dated by TCRdb to about 2021). Libraries were made using the immunoSEQ multiplex PCR assay. TCRdb carries this immuneACCESS record with in-frame sequences only. Its versions omit some clonotypes, under half of them owing to an unresolved V gene in the studies checked, with the rest unexplained. The sample table holds nearly 300,000 clones, of which around 76% were seen once. About 5% of the sample is in the top ten clones. Explained via the paper, the time point label denotes: progressive disease on ibrutinib. This specimen was PBMCs, taken at disease progression, from a patient treated with ibrutinib. The receptors shown here come from a human donor with chronic lymphocytic leukemia.

The chain links TRBV6-5 to TRBJ2-4; D not resolved. The ends were cut back, 5 bases at V and 5 bases at J, with 10 bases in the middle. This CDR3 has 13 residues. CDR1 and CDR2 from the germline V gene are MNHEY and SVGAGI. The CDR3 DNA sequence: TGTGCCAGCAGTGATTATTTAGAAAACATTCAGTACTTC. Translated, it gives CASSDYLENIQYF.

The chain is built from TRBV6-7 and TRBJ1-2, with 7 bases aligning to TRBD1. TRBV6-7 is classed as an ORF, of uncertain function. The CDR3 has 14 residues. V was clipped by 6 bases and J by 1 base; unmatched bases: 5. The CDR3 here is CASRPDRVNYGYTF. CDR3 in DNA: TGTGCCAGCAGACCTGACAGGGTTAACTATGGCTACACCTTC.

The V call is TRBV9, the J call TRBJ2-2, with D uncertain. This CDR3 is built from 11 residues. V gave up 7 bases and J gave up 6 bases, with 7 bases separating them. CDR1 SGDLS and CDR2 YYNGEE come from the germline V gene. The chain's CDR3 is CASGVPGELFF. The CDR3 DNA follows: TGTGCCAGCGGGGTCCCCGGGGAGCTGTTTTTT.

The V call is TRBV9, the J call TRBJ2-7; D is unresolved. The CDR3 loop spans 11 amino acids. Germline loops: CDR1 SGDLS, CDR2 YYNGEE. The V end lost 3 bases, the J end lost 7 bases, and 8 bases lay between the germline ends. CDR3 nucleotide sequence: TGTGCCAGCAGCGCAAGTAGGGAGCAGTACTTC. Its protein product is CASSASREQYF.

As to this clone: One junction end does not reproduce the germline sequence, and a read error may be involved. This chain joins TRBV6-5 and TRBJ1-5, with D tentatively TRBD1 (6 bases). Per germline, CDR1 MNHEY and CDR2 SVGAGI. The CDR3 contains 13 residues. The CDR3 nucleotides read TGTGTCAGCAGAGGGGGGGTGAATCAGCCCCAGCATTTT. Encoded protein: CVSRGGVNQPQHF.

The chain joins TRBV7-2 to TRBJ2-6; 7 bases fit TRBD1. V gave up 6 bases and J gave up 5 bases; unmatched junction bases: 4. The CDR3 covers 14 residues. Germline V gene sequence: CDR1 SGHTA, CDR2 FQGNSA. This chain's CDR3 is CASSRQGRANVLTF. The CDR3 bases are TGTGCCAGCAGTCGACAGGGCAGGGCCAACGTCCTGACTTTC.

V gene TRBV9 combines with J gene TRBJ1-6; 8 bases fit TRBD1. V dropped 4 bases and J dropped 4; count of bases not matched to a gene: 7. CDR1 is SGDLS, CDR2 YYNGEE, per germline. The CDR3 sequence is 16 residues long. The CDR3 nucleotides are TGTGCCAGCAGCACTGGGACAGGATCGTATAATTCACCCCTCCACTTT. Protein: CASSTGTGSYNSPLHF.

The J gene is TRBJ2-7, the V gene TRBV4-2; 7 nucleotides align to TRBD1. J lost 1 base, V lost 3 bases, and 9 bases had no gene match. This CDR3 region has 16 residues. Germline values: CDR1 LGHNA, CDR2 YNFKEQ. The DNA of the CDR3 is TGTGCCAGCAGCCACCCTCTCCGGGACAGTTCCTACGAGCAGTACTTC. This codes for CASSHPLRDSSYEQYF.

This clone was observed once. The V and J genes are TRBV6-1 and TRBJ1-2, with 10 bases identical to TRBD1. V shed 3 bases, J shed 3 bases, and the junction held 1 base outside the gene matches. Germline V gene lookup returns CDR1 MNHNS and CDR2 SASEGT. The CDR3 runs 14 residues. CDR3 coding DNA: TGTGCCAGCAGTGAGACAGGGGGCGACTATGGCTACACCTTC. Translated, it gives CASSETGGDYGYTF.

The V and J genes are TRBV27 and TRBJ1-4; possibly TRBD1 for D (5 bases). Per germline, CDR1 MNHEY and CDR2 SMNVEV (reference sequence). The CDR3 length is 16 residues. V lost 4 bases and J lost 5, with 17 bases in between. CDR3 in amino acids: CASSSNPGTGNEKLFF. CDR3 nucleotides: TGTGCCAGCAGTTCCAACCCCGGGACCGGCAATGAAAAACTGTTTTTT.

V gene TRBV2 combines with J gene TRBJ2-1; D is possibly TRBD2 (6 bases). This CDR3 comprises 15 residues. Germline loops: CDR1 SNHLY, CDR2 FYNNEI. V was shortened by 8 bases and J by 0 bases, with 14 bases between the two germline ends. In nucleotides, the CDR3 is TGTGCCAGCTTGGAGCGGGTAGGCTCCTACAATGAGCAGTTCTTC. This sequence encodes CASLERVGSYNEQFF. Using reference TRBV2 and TRBJ2-1 for the parts outside the CDR3, the full variable domain is EPEVTQTPSHQVTQMGQEVILRCVPISNHLYFYWYRQILGQKVEFLVSFYNNEISEKSEIFDDQFSVERPDGSNFTLKIRSTKLEDSAMYFCASLERVGSYNEQFFGPGTRLTVL.

This chain joins TRBV9 and TRBJ2-7; TRBD1 might be the D (7 bases). The germline gives CDR1 SGDLS, CDR2 YYNGEE. The CDR3 runs 14 residues. Deletions cut 3 bases from V and 4 bases from J, with 14 bases between. The CDR3 DNA reads as TGTGCCAGCAGCGGCCGGGACAGCGGGTACGAGCAGTACTTC. Its protein is CASSGRDSGYEQYF.

This clone was observed a handful of times. The chain employs TRBV15 and TRBJ2-1; a possible D gene is TRBD1 (5 bases). Germline CDR1 LNHNV, CDR2 YYDKDF (reference sequence). The CDR3 consists of 11 residues. Trimming took 7 bases from V and 9 from J, leaving 10 bases between them. The CDR3 region is CATTDNGEQFF. The CDR3, as DNA: TGTGCCACCACGGACAATGGTGAGCAGTTCTTC.

This clone came up a few times. This chain links TRBV4-1 with TRBJ1-4; D may be TRBD1 (6 bases). Trimming removed 0 bases at V and 15 bases at J, with 14 bases between. Looked up from germline, CDR1 is MGHRA and CDR2 is YSYEKL. The CDR3 spans 13 residues. CDR3 DNA: TGCGCCAGCAGCCAAGACGGACAGTCATTGTTGTTTTTT. Residues: CASSQDGQSLLFF.

This clone was seen a few times. V is TRBV2 and J is TRBJ2-1; 10 nucleotides align to TRBD1. The V gene end was trimmed by 10 bases and the J gene end by 6 bases; junction bases not matched to a gene: 6. The length of the CDR3 is 13 residues. The germline V gene encodes CDR1 SNHLY and CDR2 FYNNEI. CDR3 nucleotide sequence: TGTGCCATCTCCGGGACAGGGGTCAATGAGCAGTTCTTC. Translation gives CAISGTGVNEQFF.

The CDR3 protein is CASSQGMDTIYF. DNA for the CDR3: TGTGCCAGCAGCCAAGGCATGGACACCATATATTTT. The gene calls are TRBV11-2 and TRBJ1-3; no clear D. Trimming pared 5 bases from V and 8 bases from J, leaving 10 bases between. Germline V gene sequence: CDR1 SGHAT, CDR2 FQNNGV. The length of the CDR3 is 12 residues.

This chain joins TRBV7-8 and TRBJ1-2, with D possibly TRBD1 on 5 matching bases. The CDR3 runs 16 residues. Deletions cut 2 bases from V and 8 bases from J, with 21 bases between. CDR1 and CDR2 (germline): SGHVS, FQNEAQ. The CDR3 nucleotides are TGTGCCAGCAGCTTAACCTGGGCCAGGGTTATTTCAGGCTACACCTTC. Translation gives CASSLTWARVISGYTF.

The rearrangement joins TRBV6-1 to TRBJ2-7; 9 bases align to TRBD1. Looked up from germline, CDR1 is MNHNS and CDR2 is SASEGT. With V trimmed by 10 bases and J by 3 bases, 7 bases remained unmatched. This CDR3 spans 13 amino acids. The CDR3 DNA is TGTGCCAACGGGGGGACAGGGATCTACGAGCAGTACTTC. Protein: CANGGTGIYEQYF.

The rearrangement joins TRBV5-1 to TRBJ2-7, with D unclear. The germline CDR1 and CDR2 sequences are SGHRS and YFSETQ. V was cut by 0 bases and J by 3 bases, with 13 bases left in between. There are 15 residues in the CDR3. The DNA of the CDR3 is TGCGCCAGCAGCTTGGAGGCAGCTCTTATCTACGAGCAGTACTTC. This gives the protein CASSLEAALIYEQYF.

J is TRBJ1-2 and V is TRBV9, with 9 bases fitting TRBD1. This CDR3 contains 15 residues. The trim removed 0 bases at V and 4 bases at J, leaving 4 bases unmatched. In germline, CDR1 is SGDLS, CDR2 YYNGEE. As DNA, the CDR3 is TGTGCCAGCAGCGTAGGGACAGGGGCGGGCTATGGCTACACCTTC. This encodes CASSVGTGAGYGYTF. Filled out from reference TRBV9 and TRBJ1-2, the complete variable domain reads DSGVTQTPKHLITATGQRVTLRCSPRSGDLSVYWYQQSLDQGLQFLIQYYNGEERAKGNILERFSAQQFPDLHSELNLSSLELGDSALYFCASSVGTGAGYGYTFGSGTRLTVV.

This clone occurred a few times. The V call is TRBV18, the J call TRBJ1-2; D is ambiguous. V lost 4 bases to trimming and J lost 3 bases, with 3 bases between them. Germline values: CDR1 KGHSH, CDR2 LQKENI. CDR3 size: 11 residues. CDR3 protein: CASSLYYGYTF. CDR3 coding DNA: TGTGCCAGCTCACTTTACTATGGCTACACCTTC.

The chain has TRBV18 and TRBJ1-3; 9 bases are a match to TRBD1. Germline V lookup: CDR1 KGHSH, CDR2 LQKENI. The CDR3 is 17 amino acids. The V and J ends lost 3 bases and 3 bases, in that order; junction bases with no gene match: 9. In DNA form, the CDR3 reads TGTGCCAGCTCACCCCTGGGACAGGGTTCTATTGGAAACACCATATATTTT. Its translation: CASSPLGQGSIGNTIYF.

V and J are TRBV4-1 and TRBJ1-2; 7 nucleotides agree with TRBD1. The junction had 9 bases not matched to a gene; V was cut back by 4 bases and J by 7 bases. CDR1 and CDR2 (germline): MGHRA, YSYEKL. The CDR3 is made up of 14 amino acids. The CDR3 here is CASSPEPGQSGYTF. The DNA for the CDR3 is TGCGCCAGCAGCCCCGAGCCGGGACAGAGTGGCTACACCTTC.